The 3 T cell receptor beta chains listed next were all sequenced from one sample in a study of tumor and adjacent non-tumor tissue in lung cancer. This sample's RNA came from whole unsorted tissue. This non-tumor lung sample came from over 3 cm beyond the tumor edge. The library came from three nested PCR rounds adapted from ARM-PCR protocols. TCRdb analysed the multiplex PCR reads with MiXCR anew, one entry per CDR3 protein. Seen here are 90,000 to 100,000 distinct CDR3 sequences, 80% observed once, and the top ten hold less than 40%. Source material: distant non-tumor lung tissue. The source of these receptors is a man between 60 and 70 years old with small cell lung cancer.

This clonotype appeared a single time. One end of the junction fails to match germline, which may point to a read error. The V call is TRBV11-2, the J call TRBJ2-1; no clear D. Germline CDR1 is SGHAT and CDR2 is FQNNGV. This CDR3 has 13 residues. As DNA, the CDR3 is TGCGCCAGCACCTTAGAGGCGGCGGACCTAAAGATCTTC. This translates into CASTLEAADLKIF. The complete variable domain, with remaining parts taken from reference TRBV11-2 and TRBJ2-1, reads EAGVAQSPRYKIIEKRQSVAFWCNPISGHATLYWYQQILGQGPKLLIQFQNNGVVDDSQLPKDRFSAERLKGVDSTLKIQPAKLEDSAVYLCASTLEAADLKIFGPGTRLTVL.

V gene TRBV30 combines with J gene TRBJ1-5; no definite D call. With 2 bases removed from V and 7 bases from J, the gap between germline ends came to 12 bases. Germline V CDR1 and CDR2: GTSNPN, SVGIG (reference sequence). This CDR3 region has 13 residues. This CDR3 reads CAWSRRTAQPQHF. The CDR3 bases are TGTGCCTGGAGTCGGAGGACGGCCCAGCCCCAGCATTTT. The whole variable domain, remainder taken from reference TRBV30 and TRBJ1-5, is SQTIHQWPATLVQPVGSPLSLECTVEGTSNPNLYWYRQAAGRGLQLLFYSVGIGQISSEVPQNLSASRPQDRQFILSSKKLLLSDSGFYLCAWSRRTAQPQHFGDGTRLSIL.

This clonotype was picked up a small number of times. Relative to the germline gene, one junction end is altered; a read error may explain this. The V call is TRBV5-1, the J call TRBJ2-2, with D tentatively TRBD2 (5 bases). Germline CDR1 is SGHRS and CDR2 is YFSETQ. This CDR3 contains 15 residues. The CDR3 here is CASSLNPGLTGVLFF. In DNA form, the CDR3 reads TGCGCCAGCAGCTTAAATCCAGGCCTCACCGGGGTGCTGTTTTTT.